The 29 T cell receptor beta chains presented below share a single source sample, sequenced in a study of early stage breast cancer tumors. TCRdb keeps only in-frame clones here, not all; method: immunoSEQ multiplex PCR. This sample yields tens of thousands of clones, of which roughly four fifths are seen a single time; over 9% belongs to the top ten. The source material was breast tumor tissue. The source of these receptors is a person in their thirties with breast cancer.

CDR3 residues: CASRGQGAHRKGYTF. The CDR3 region has the DNA TGTGCCAGCAGGGGACAGGGGGCGCATCGAAAAGGCTACACCTTC. The V and J genes are TRBV6-1 and TRBJ1-2, with TRBD1 matching over 12 bases. The CDR3 extends over 15 amino acids. After removal of 6 bases from V and 8 bases from J, the junction contained 10 bases not matched to a gene. CDR1 is MNHNS, CDR2 SASEGT, per germline.

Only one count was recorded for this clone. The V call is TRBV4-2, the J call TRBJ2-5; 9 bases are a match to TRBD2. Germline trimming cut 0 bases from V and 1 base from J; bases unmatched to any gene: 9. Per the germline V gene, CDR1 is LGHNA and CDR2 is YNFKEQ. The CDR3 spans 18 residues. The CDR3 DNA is TGTGCCAGCAGCCAAGAGAAGGGCGGGAGGGGGGGCCAAGAGACCCAGTACTTC. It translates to CASSQEKGGRGGQETQYF.

The CDR3 bases are TGTGCCAGCAGTGAAGAAGGGGGACCCAACACTGAAGCTTTCTTT. Protein product: CASSEEGGPNTEAFF. The gene calls are TRBV2 and TRBJ1-1, with D possibly being TRBD1 (6 bases). V lost 1 base, J lost 2 bases, and 11 bases lay in between. This CDR3 contains 15 residues. In germline, CDR1 is SNHLY, CDR2 FYNNEI.

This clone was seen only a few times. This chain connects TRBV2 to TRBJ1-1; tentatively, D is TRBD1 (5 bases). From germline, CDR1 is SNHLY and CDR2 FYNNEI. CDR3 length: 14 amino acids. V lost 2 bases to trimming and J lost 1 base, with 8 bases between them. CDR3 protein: CASSEIRENTEAFF. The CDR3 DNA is TGTGCCAGCAGTGAAATCAGGGAGAACACTGAAGCTTTCTTT.

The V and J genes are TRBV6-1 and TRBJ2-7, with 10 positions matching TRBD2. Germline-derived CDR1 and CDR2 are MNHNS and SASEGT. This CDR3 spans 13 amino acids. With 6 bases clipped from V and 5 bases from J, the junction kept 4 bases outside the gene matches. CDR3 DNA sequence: TGTGCCAGCAGAACTAGCGGGAATAACGAGCAGTACTTC. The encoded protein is CASRTSGNNEQYF.

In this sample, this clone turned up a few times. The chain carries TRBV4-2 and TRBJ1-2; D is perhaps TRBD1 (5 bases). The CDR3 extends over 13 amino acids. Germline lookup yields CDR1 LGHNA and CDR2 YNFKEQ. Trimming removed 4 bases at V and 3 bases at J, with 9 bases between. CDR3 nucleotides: TGTGCCAGCAGCCCTCGGGGGGACTATGGCTACACCTTC. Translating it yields CASSPRGDYGYTF.

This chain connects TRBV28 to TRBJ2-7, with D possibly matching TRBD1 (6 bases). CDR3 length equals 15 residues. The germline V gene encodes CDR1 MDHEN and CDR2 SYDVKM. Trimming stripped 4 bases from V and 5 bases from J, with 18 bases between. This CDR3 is CASSSWYREVDEQYF. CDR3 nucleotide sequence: TGTGCCAGCAGTTCCTGGTACAGGGAAGTCGACGAGCAGTACTTC.

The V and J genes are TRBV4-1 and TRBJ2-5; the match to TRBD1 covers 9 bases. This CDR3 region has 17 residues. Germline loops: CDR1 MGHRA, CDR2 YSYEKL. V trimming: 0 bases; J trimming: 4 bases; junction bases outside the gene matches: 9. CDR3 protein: CASSQELMGQGPETQYF. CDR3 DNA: TGCGCCAGCAGCCAAGAGTTGATGGGACAGGGCCCAGAGACCCAGTACTTC.

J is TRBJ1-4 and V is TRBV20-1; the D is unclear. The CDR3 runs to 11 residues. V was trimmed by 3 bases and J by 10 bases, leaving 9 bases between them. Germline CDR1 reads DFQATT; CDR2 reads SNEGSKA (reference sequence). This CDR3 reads CSARSGVKLFF. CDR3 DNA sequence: TGCAGTGCTAGGAGCGGCGTAAAACTGTTTTTT.

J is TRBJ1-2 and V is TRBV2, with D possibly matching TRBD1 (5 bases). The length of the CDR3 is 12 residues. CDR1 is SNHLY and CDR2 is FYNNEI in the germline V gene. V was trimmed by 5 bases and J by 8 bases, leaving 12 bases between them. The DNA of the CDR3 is TGTGCCAGCAGTCCCGGGGGAGCAGGCTACACCTTC. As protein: CASSPGGAGYTF.

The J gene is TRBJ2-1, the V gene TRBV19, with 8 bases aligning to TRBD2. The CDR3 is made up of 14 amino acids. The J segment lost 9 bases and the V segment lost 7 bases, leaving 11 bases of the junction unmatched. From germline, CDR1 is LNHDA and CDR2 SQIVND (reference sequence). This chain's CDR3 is CASTNEGLGSEQFF. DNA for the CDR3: TGTGCCAGTACCAATGAGGGACTAGGGAGTGAGCAGTTCTTC. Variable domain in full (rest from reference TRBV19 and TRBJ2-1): DGGITQSPKYLFRKEGQNVTLSCEQNLNHDAMYWYRQDPGQGLRLIYYSQIVNDFQKGDIAEGYSVSREKKESFPLTVTSAQKNPTAFYLCASTNEGLGSEQFFGPGTRLTVL.

The CDR3 is CASSSTNEKLFF. CDR3 nucleotide sequence: TGTGCCAGCAGCTCGACTAATGAAAAACTGTTTTTT. This chain connects TRBV5-6 to TRBJ1-4, with D unresolved. The length of the CDR3 is 12 residues. The V and J ends lost 3 bases and 2 bases respectively, with 2 bases between them. CDR1 is SGHDT and CDR2 is YYEEEE in the germline V gene. The whole variable domain, filled in from reference TRBV5-6 and TRBJ1-4, reads DAGVTQSPTHLIKTRGQQVTLRCSPKSGHDTVSWYQQALGQGPQFIFQYYEEEERQRGNFPDRFSGHQFPNYSSELNVNALLLGDSALYLCASSSTNEKLFFGSGTQLSVL.

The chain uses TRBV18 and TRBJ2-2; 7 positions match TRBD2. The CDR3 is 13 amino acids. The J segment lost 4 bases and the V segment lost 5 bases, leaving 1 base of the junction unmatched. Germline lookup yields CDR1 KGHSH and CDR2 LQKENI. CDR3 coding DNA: TGTGCCAGCTCAGGACTAGTCACCGGGGAGCTGTTTTTT. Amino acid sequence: CASSGLVTGELFF. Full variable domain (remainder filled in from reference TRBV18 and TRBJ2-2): NAGVMQNPRHLVRRRGQEARLRCSPMKGHSHVYWYRQLPEEGLKFMVYLQKENIIDESGMPKERFSAEFPKEGPSILRIQQVVRGDSAAYFCASSGLVTGELFFGEGSRLTVL.

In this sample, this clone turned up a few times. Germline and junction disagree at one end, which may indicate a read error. DNA for the CDR3: TGTGCCAGCAGCGTAGGGGCAGGCCAAATGGAAGTTTTAGATTGG. Protein: CASSVGAGQMEVLDW. This chain links TRBV9 with TRBJ1-4; D gene ambiguous. CDR1 and CDR2 (germline): SGDLS, YYNGEE. This CDR3 is 15 amino acids long. The entire variable domain, with the rest obtained from reference TRBV9 and TRBJ1-4, is as follows: DSGVTQTPKHLITATGQRVTLRCSPRSGDLSVYWYQQSLDQGLQFLIQYYNGEERAKGNILERFSAQQFPDLHSELNLSSLELGDSALYFCASSVGAGQMEVLDWGSGTQLSVL.

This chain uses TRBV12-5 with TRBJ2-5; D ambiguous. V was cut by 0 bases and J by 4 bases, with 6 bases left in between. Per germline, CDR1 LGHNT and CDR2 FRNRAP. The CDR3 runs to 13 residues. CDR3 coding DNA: TGTGCTAGTGGTTTGGTACTCCGAGAGACCCAGTACTTC. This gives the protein CASGLVLRETQYF. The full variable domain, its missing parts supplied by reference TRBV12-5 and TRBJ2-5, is DARVTQTPRHKVTEMGQEVTMRCQPILGHNTVFWYRQTMMQGLELLAYFRNRAPLDDSGMPKDRFSAEMPDATLATLKIQPSEPRDSAVYFCASGLVLRETQYFGPGTRLLVL.

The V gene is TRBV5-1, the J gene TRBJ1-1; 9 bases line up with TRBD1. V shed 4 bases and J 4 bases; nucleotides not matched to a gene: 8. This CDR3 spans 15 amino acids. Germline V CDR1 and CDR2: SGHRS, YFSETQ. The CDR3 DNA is TGCGCCAGCAGCACAAAACAGGGGGCCGCCACTGAAGCTTTCTTT. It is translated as CASSTKQGAATEAFF.

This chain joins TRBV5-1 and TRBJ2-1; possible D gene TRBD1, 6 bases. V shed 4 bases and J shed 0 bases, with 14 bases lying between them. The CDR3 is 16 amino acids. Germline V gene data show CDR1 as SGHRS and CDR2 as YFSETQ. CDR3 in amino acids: CASSRNRDPSYNEQFF. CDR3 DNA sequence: TGCGCCAGCAGCAGGAACAGGGATCCCTCCTACAATGAGCAGTTCTTC.

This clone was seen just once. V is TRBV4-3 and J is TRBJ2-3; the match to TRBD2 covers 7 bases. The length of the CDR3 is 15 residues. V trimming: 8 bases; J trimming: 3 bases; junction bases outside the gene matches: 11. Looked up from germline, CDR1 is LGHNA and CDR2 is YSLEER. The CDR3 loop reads CASQIHAGVTDTQYF. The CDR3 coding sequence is TGCGCCAGCCAGATCCATGCGGGAGTGACAGATACGCAGTATTTT.

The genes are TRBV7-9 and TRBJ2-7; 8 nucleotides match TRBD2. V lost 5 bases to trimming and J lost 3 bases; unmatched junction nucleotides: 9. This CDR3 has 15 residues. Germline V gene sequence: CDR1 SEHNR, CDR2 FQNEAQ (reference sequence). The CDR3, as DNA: TGTGCCAGCAGCCGAAGGGACGGGACTAGCTACGAGCAGTACTTC. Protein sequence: CASSRRDGTSYEQYF.

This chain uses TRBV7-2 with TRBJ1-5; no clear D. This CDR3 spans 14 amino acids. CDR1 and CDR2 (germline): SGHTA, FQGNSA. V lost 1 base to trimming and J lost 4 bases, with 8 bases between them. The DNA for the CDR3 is TGTGCCAGCAGCTTAGAAGCAGGAAATCAGCCCCAGCATTTT. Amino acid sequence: CASSLEAGNQPQHF.

Written as DNA, the CDR3 is TGTGCCAGCAGCCCGATACAGGGCCCTGACAATGAGCAGTTCTTC. Its protein is CASSPIQGPDNEQFF. The chain carries TRBV7-9 and TRBJ2-1, with a tentative D call TRBD1 (6 bases). The V end was cut by 5 bases, the J end by 5 bases, with 16 bases between. The CDR3 runs to 15 residues. The germline gives CDR1 SEHNR, CDR2 FQNEAQ (reference sequence).

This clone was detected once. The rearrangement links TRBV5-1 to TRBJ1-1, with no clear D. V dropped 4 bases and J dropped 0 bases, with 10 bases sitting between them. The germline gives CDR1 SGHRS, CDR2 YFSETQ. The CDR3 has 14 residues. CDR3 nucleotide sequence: TGCGCCAGCAGCGTGAGACCGATGAACACTGAAGCTTTCTTT. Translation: CASSVRPMNTEAFF.

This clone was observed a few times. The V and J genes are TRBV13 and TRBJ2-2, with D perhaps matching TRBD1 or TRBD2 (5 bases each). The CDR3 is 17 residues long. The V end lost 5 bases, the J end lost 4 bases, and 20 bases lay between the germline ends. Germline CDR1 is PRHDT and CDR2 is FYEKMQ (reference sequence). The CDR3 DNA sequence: TGTGCCAGCAGCCCGCCCCCGGGGACCGAGTTCACCGGGGAGCTGTTTTTT. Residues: CASSPPPGTEFTGELFF.

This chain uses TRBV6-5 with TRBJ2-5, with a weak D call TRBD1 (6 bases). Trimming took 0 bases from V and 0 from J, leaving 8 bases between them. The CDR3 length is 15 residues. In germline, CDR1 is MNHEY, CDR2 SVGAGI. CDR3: CASSYSRGNQETQYF. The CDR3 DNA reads TGTGCCAGCAGTTACTCCAGGGGCAACCAAGAGACCCAGTACTTC.

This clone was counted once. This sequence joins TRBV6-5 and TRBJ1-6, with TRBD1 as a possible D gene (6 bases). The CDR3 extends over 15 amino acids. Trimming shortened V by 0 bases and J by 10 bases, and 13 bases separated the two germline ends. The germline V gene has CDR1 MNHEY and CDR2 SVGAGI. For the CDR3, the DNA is TGTGCCAGCAGTTACTCAGGGACAAGGAAGTCACCCCTCCACTTT. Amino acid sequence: CASSYSGTRKSPLHF.

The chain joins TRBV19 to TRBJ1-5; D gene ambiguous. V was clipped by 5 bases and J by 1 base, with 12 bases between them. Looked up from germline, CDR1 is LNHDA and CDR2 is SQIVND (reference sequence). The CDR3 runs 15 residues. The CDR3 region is CASSRRAGSNQPQHF. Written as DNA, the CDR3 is TGTGCCAGTAGTCGACGGGCGGGAAGCAATCAGCCCCAGCATTTT. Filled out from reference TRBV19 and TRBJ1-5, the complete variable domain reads DGGITQSPKYLFRKEGQNVTLSCEQNLNHDAMYWYRQDPGQGLRLIYYSQIVNDFQKGDIAEGYSVSREKKESFPLTVTSAQKNPTAFYLCASSRRAGSNQPQHFGDGTRLSIL.

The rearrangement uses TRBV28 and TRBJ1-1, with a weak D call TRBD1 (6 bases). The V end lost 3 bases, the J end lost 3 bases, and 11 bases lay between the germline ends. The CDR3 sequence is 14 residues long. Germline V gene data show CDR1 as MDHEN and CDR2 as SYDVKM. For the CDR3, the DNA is TGTGCCAGCAGTTTGGGAAGGGGGGACACTGAAGCTTTCTTT. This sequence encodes CASSLGRGDTEAFF.

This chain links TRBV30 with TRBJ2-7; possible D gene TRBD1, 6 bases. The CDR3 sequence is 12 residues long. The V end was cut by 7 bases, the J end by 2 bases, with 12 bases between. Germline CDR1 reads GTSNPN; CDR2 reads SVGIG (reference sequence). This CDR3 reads CAYREMAYEQYF. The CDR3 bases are TGTGCCTACAGGGAAATGGCCTACGAGCAGTACTTC.

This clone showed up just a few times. Here the CDR3 DNA reads TGTGCCAGCAGGGCCTCGGAGCAGTACTTC. Translation: CASRASEQYF. The chain links TRBV2 to TRBJ2-7; D remains unclear. The length of the CDR3 is 10 residues. Germline values: CDR1 SNHLY, CDR2 FYNNEI. Trimming cost V 6 bases and J 7 bases, with 7 bases left between them.